This entry describes one T cell receptor beta chain. The V gene's germline CDR1 is SGHTA and CDR2 FQGTGA. J was trimmed by 5 bases and V by 5 bases; bases with no gene match: 6. The CDR3 has 14 residues. This entry belongs to a study of control samples from healthy donors and cancer patients. Method: immunoSEQ multiplex PCR; TCRdb's copy keeps in-frame clones and lacks some. The sample lists more than 65,000 clones; 75% to 85% were seen once. The specimen sequenced was blood. V gene TRBV7-3 combines with J gene TRBJ2-5; 9 positions agree with TRBD1. This receptor was taken from a man aged 60-69 years in good health. CDR3 DNA sequence: TGTGCCAGCAGCAAACGGACAGGGGACGAGACCCAGTACTTC. It specifies CASSKRTGDETQYF. Full variable domain (remainder filled in from reference TRBV7-3 and TRBJ2-5): GAGVSQTPSNKVTEKGKYVELRCDPISGHTALYWYRQSLGQGPEFLIYFQGTGAADDSGLPNDRFFAVRPEGSVSTLKIQRTERGDSAVYLCASSKRTGDETQYFGPGTRLLVL.